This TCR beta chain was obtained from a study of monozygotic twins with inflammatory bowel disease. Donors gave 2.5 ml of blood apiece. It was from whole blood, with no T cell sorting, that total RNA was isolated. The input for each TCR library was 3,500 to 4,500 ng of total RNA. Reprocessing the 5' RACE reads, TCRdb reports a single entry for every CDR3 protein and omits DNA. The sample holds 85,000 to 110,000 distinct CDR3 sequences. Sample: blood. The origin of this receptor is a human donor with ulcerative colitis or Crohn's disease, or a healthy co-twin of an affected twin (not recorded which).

CDR3 region: CSAVGGVGGTQYF. This sequence joins TRBV20-1 and TRBJ2-3; TCRdb outputs TRBD1, but without DNA this stays unchecked. The CDR3 has 13 residues. CDR1 is DFQATT, CDR2 SNEGSKA, per germline (reference sequence).